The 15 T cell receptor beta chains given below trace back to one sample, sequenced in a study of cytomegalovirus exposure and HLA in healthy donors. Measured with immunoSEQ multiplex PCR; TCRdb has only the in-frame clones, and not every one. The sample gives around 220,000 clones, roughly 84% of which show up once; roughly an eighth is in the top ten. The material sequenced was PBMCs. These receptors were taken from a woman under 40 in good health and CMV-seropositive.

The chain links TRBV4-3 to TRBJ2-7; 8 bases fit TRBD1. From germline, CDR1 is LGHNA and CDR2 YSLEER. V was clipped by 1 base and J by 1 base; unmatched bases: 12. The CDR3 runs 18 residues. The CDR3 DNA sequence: TGCGCCAGCAGCCAAGTTTACTCAGGGGGCGCTGGGTCCTACGAGCAGTACTTC. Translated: CASSQVYSGGAGSYEQYF.

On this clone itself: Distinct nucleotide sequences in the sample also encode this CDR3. The CDR3 bases are TGTGCCAGCAGTTACTCTGGGGATCAGCCCCAGCATTTT. Translating it yields CASSYSGDQPQHF. The chain couples TRBV6-5 to TRBJ1-5; D is ambiguous. The germline gives CDR1 MNHEY, CDR2 SVGAGI. Deletions cut 0 bases from V and 5 bases from J, with 5 bases between. CDR3 length: 13 residues.

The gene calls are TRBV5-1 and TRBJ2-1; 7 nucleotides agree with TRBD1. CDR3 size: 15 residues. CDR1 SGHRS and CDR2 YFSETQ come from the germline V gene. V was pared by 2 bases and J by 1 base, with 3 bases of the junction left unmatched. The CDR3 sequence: CASSLTGVSYNEQFF. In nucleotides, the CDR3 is TGCGCCAGCAGCTTAACAGGGGTTTCCTACAATGAGCAGTTCTTC.

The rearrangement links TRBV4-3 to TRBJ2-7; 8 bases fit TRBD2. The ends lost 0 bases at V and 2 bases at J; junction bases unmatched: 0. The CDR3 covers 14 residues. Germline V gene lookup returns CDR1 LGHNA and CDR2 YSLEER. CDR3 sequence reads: CASSQDGGAYEQYF. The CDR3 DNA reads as TGCGCCAGCAGCCAAGACGGGGGGGCCTACGAGCAGTACTTC.

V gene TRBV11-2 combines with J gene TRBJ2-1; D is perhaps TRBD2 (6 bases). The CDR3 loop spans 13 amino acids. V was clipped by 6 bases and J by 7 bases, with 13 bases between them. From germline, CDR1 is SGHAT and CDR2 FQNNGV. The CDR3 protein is CASSFSLANEQFF. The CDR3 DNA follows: TGTGCCAGCAGTTTCTCTCTAGCGAATGAGCAGTTCTTC. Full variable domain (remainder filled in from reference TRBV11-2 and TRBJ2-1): EAGVAQSPRYKIIEKRQSVAFWCNPISGHATLYWYQQILGQGPKLLIQFQNNGVVDDSQLPKDRFSAERLKGVDSTLKIQPAKLEDSAVYLCASSFSLANEQFFGPGTRLTVL.

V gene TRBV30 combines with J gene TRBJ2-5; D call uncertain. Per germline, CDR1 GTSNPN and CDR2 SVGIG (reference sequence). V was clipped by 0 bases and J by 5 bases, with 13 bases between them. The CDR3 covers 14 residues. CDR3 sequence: CAWSVAPVRETQYF. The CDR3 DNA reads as TGTGCCTGGAGTGTAGCGCCCGTCCGGGAGACCCAGTACTTC.

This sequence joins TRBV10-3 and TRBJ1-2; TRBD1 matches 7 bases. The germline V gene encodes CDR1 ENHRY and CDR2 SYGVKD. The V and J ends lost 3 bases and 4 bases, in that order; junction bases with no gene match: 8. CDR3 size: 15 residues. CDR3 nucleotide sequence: TGTGCCATCAGTGAACTTCAACAGGGGAGCTATGGCTACACCTTC. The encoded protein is CAISELQQGSYGYTF.

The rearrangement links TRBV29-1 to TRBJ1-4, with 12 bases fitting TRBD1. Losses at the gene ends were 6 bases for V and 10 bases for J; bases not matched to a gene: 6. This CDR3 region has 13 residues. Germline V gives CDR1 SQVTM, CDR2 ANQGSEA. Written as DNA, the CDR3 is TGCAGCGTGACCGGGACAGGGGGCGGAAAACTGTTTTTT. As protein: CSVTGTGGGKLFF.

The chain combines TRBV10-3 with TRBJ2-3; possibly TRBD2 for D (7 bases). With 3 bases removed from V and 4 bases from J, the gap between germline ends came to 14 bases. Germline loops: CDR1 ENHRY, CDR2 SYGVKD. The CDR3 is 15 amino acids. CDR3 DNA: TGTGCCATCAGTGAAGGGGGGGATTTCGCAGATACGCAGTATTTT. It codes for CAISEGGDFADTQYF.

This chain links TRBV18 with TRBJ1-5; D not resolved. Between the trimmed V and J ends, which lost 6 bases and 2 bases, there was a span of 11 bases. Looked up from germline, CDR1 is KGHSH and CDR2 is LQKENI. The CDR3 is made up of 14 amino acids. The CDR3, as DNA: TGTGCCAGCTCCCCCCAGGTGGGCAATCAGCCCCAGCATTTT. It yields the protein CASSPQVGNQPQHF.

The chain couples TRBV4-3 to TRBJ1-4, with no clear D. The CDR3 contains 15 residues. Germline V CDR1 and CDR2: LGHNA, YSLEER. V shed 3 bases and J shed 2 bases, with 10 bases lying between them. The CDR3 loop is CASSQRRPTNEKLFF. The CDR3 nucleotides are TGCGCCAGCAGCCAGCGACGGCCGACTAATGAAAAACTGTTTTTT.

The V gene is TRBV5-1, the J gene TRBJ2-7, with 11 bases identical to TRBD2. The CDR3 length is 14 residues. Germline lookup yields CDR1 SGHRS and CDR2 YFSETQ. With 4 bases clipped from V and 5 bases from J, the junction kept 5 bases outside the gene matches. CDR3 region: CASSDSGRADEQYF. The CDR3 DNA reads TGCGCCAGCAGCGATAGCGGGAGGGCGGACGAGCAGTACTTC. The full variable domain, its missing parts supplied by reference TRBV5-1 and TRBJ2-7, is KAGVTQTPRYLIKTRGQQVTLSCSPISGHRSVSWYQQTPGQGLQFLFEYFSETQRNKGNFPGRFSGRQFSNSRSEMNVSTLELGDSALYLCASSDSGRADEQYFGPGTRLTVT.

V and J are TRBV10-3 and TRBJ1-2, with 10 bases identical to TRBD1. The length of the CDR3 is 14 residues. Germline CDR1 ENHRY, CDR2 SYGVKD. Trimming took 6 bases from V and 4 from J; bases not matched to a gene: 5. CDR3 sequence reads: CAISARDRGYGYTF. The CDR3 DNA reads TGTGCCATCAGCGCAAGGGACAGGGGCTATGGCTACACCTTC.

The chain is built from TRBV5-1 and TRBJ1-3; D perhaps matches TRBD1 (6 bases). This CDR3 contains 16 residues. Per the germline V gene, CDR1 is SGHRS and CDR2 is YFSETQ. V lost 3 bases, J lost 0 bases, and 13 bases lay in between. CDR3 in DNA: TGCGCCAGCAGCTCACATTCGGACAGCTCTGGAAACACCATATATTTT. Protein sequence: CASSSHSDSSGNTIYF.

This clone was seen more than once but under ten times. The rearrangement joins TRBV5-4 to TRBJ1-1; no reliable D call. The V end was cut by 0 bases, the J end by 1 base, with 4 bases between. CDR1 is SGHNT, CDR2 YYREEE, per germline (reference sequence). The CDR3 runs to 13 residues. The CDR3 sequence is CASSLDRNTEAFF. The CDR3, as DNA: TGTGCCAGCAGCTTGGATCGGAACACTGAAGCTTTCTTT.